This paragraph reports one T cell receptor beta chain. The treatment was: about 20 received Ad26.COV2.S at low or high dose, single or two shots; several received placebo; per-sample allocation not given. After the first vaccine or placebo injection, samples were drawn on day 63. In Boston, an adult donor aged 18-55 years took part. Ad26 vector vaccine expressed Wuhan-strain SARS-CoV-2 spike. The CDR3 has 16 amino acids. In germline, CDR1 is KGHSH, CDR2 LQKENI. With 6 bases clipped from V and 2 bases from J, the junction kept 11 bases outside the gene matches. Profiled with immunoSEQ multiplex PCR; TCRdb holds only in-frame clones, not every one. The sample shows fewer than 300,000 clones, more than 70% of them seen only once. This sample is drawn from a study of Ad26.COV2.S vaccination and SARS-CoV-2 variants. Across the whole study: The donor participated in the COV1001 trial, in its Ad26.COV2.S arm.

Specimen: peripheral blood, collected in a trial of Ad26.COV2.S vaccine versus placebo. The sequence came from a person aged 18 to 59 who received the Ad26.COV2.S COVID-19 vaccine or a placebo. The chain employs TRBV18 and TRBJ2-5; the match to TRBD1 covers 8 bases. CDR3 amino acids: CASSRQDRGPQETQYF. DNA for the CDR3: TGTGCCAGCTCGCGACAAGACAGGGGTCCTCAAGAGACCCAGTACTTC.